The rows below give T cell receptor beta chains drawn from one sample of a study of control samples from healthy donors and cancer patients. The data were produced by immunoSEQ multiplex PCR, yet TCRdb's version contains in-frame clones alone and is incomplete. Altogether roughly 400,000 clones are present, around 90% being singletons, with the ten largest covering around 6.5%. The sequencing sample was made of PBMCs. The receptors originated from a man aged 35 to 55 with head and neck cancer. CDR3s include the opening cysteine and the closing phenylalanine or tryptophan. The D gene is left open where the match is weak. Size is stated for part of the rows, as once, few or many counts, or as a class when the clone is expanded.

.,.,TRBJ1-1,TRBV3-1/TRBV3-2,13,CASSQVAEAEAFF,TGTGCCAGCAGCCAAGTCGCTGAGGCGGAAGCTTTCTTT
.,TRBD1,TRBJ1-2,TRBV6-4,13,CASSDRQGTGYTF,TGTGCCAGCAGCGACCGACAGGGGACTGGCTACACCTTC
.,TRBD1,TRBJ2-7,TRBV6-5,13,CASRRTGSYEQYF,TGTGCCAGCAGGCGGACAGGTTCCTACGAGCAGTACTTC
.,.,TRBJ1-3,TRBV5-1,14,CASSPLRSGNTIYF,TGCGCCAGCAGCCCATTACGCTCTGGAAACACCATATATTTT
.,.,TRBJ2-5,TRBV30,12,CAVGRVGETQYF,TGTGCAGTAGGTCGAGTCGGCGAGACCCAGTACTTC
.,.,TRBJ1-2,TRBV28,12,CASSSGEAGYTF,TGTGCCAGCAGCTCCGGAGAAGCTGGCTACACCTTC
.,.,TRBJ2-3,TRBV5-1,18,CASSLGEGQRGSGDTQYF,TGCGCCAGCAGCTTGGGTGAGGGACAGAGGGGGAGCGGGGATACGCAGTATTTT
.,.,TRBJ1-5,TRBV28,13,CASSPNSNQPQHF,TGTGCCAGCAGCCCCAATAGCAATCAGCCCCAGCATTTT
.,.,TRBJ2-1,TRBV19,15,CASSKVGTLPGEQFF,TGTGCCAGTAGTAAGGTCGGCACACTCCCCGGTGAGCAGTTCTTC
few,.,TRBJ2-1,TRBV11-3,13,CASSLDLGDEQFF,TGTGCCAGCAGCTTAGATCTAGGGGATGAGCAGTTCTTC
.,.,TRBJ2-7,TRBV5-5,15,CASSPSPQGWSEQYF,TGTGCCAGCAGCCCGAGTCCGCAGGGTTGGTCCGAGCAGTACTTC
.,.,TRBJ2-3,TRBV5-4,15,CASSDQRGGTDTQYF,TGTGCCAGCAGCGACCAGAGGGGAGGCACAGATACGCAGTATTTT
.,.,TRBJ2-7,TRBV19,14,CASSILGSSYEQYF,TGTGCCAGTAGTATTTTGGGGAGCTCCTACGAGCAGTACTTC
.,.,TRBJ1-4,TRBV6-1,19,CASSEAVPWRTATNEKLFF,TGTGCCAGCAGTGAAGCGGTTCCCTGGAGGACAGCAACTAATGAAAAACTGTTTTTT
.,TRBD2,TRBJ2-1,TRBV6-5,13,CAAGLAVYNEQFF,TGTGCCGCGGGACTAGCGGTTTACAATGAGCAGTTCTTC
.,.,TRBJ2-1,TRBV12-5,15,CASGLRAGSYNEQFF,TGTGCTAGTGGTTTGAGGGCGGGGTCCTACAATGAGCAGTTCTTC
.,.,TRBJ1-1,TRBV5-4,13,CASSPGLGTEAFF,TGTGCCAGCAGCCCGGGCCTAGGGACTGAAGCTTTCTTT